Included here is one T cell receptor (beta chain) sequence, with context. Separate from the approximately 730-subject first cohort, the roughly 120-subject validation cohort was the one that the donors belonged to. The sample comes from a study of cytomegalovirus exposure and HLA in healthy donors. Clones were sequenced by immunoSEQ multiplex PCR, and TCRdb holds only the in-frame ones, with some missing. Here the sample spans about 160,000 clones, around 96% being singletons. The TCR sequence derives from a woman in her late teens or twenties in good health and CMV-seronegative. The sequencing sample was made of PBMCs.

The CDR3 nucleotides read TGCAGCGTTGAAGGGGTGAGGGACAGGGGGGGTGACACTGAAGCTTTCTTT. Its protein product is CSVEGVRDRGGDTEAFF. The V and J genes are TRBV29-1 and TRBJ1-1, with 11 bases fitting TRBD1. V lost 1 base and J lost 3; bases outside the gene matches: 10. This CDR3 comprises 17 residues. Germline V gives CDR1 SQVTM, CDR2 ANQGSEA.